The next 11 T cell receptor beta chains were all read from a single sample in a study of CD8 T cells in Susac syndrome. Reverse transcription of 0.5 to 1 ug RNA was carried out with random hexamers. TCRdb re-derived calls from the immunoSEQ multiplex PCR reads in MiXCR, one entry per CDR3 protein. The sample records about 140,000 distinct CDR3 sequences, 85% to 95% being singletons. The sequenced sample was CD4+ T cells from PBMCs. The origin of the receptors is a human donor with multiple sclerosis.

The V and J genes are TRBV3-1 and TRBJ2-7; 8 nucleotides align to TRBD2. Looked up from germline, CDR1 is LGHDT and CDR2 is YNNKEL (reference sequence). The CDR3 loop spans 15 amino acids. V lost 0 bases and J lost 0; bases outside the gene matches: 1. The CDR3 reads CASSQELADSYEQYF. The CDR3 nucleotides read TGTGCCAGCAGCCAAGAACTAGCGGACTCCTACGAGCAGTACTTC.

J is TRBJ1-1 and V is TRBV20-1; D is ambiguous. CDR1 and CDR2 from the germline V gene are DFQATT and SNEGSKA (reference sequence). Trimming shortened V by 3 bases and J by 5 bases, and 22 bases separated the two germline ends. This CDR3 comprises 16 residues. In DNA form, the CDR3 reads TGCAGTGCTAGGGACGGGCAGGTGTCAGGAGGGACTGAAGCTTTCTTT. It encodes CSARDGQVSGGTEAFF.

The rearrangement uses TRBV2 and TRBJ2-4; perhaps D is TRBD1 or TRBD2 (5 bases each). Trimming removed 1 base at V and 0 bases at J, with 7 bases between. Germline V CDR1 and CDR2: SNHLY, FYNNEI. The CDR3 covers 15 residues. CDR3 in amino acids: CASSEGGTAKNIQYF. Here the CDR3 DNA reads TGTGCCAGCAGTGAAGGTGGGACAGCCAAAAACATTCAGTACTTC.

The V gene is TRBV4-1, the J gene TRBJ2-1, with D maybe TRBD2 (5 bases). Germline V CDR1 and CDR2: MGHRA, YSYEKL. This CDR3 is built from 14 residues. The ends were cut back, 7 bases at V and 5 bases at J, with 15 bases in the middle. CDR3 amino acids: CASTGTARDNEQFF. The CDR3 bases are TGCGCCAGCACCGGAACGGCGCGGGACAATGAGCAGTTCTTC.

For the CDR3, the DNA is TGTGCCAGCAGTCCACAGGGGGAGCAGTACTTC. This encodes CASSPQGEQYF. The chain employs TRBV2 and TRBJ2-7; 7 bases are shared with TRBD1. Unmatched junction bases numbered 2, after V lost 5 bases and J lost 7 bases. The V gene's germline CDR1 is SNHLY and CDR2 FYNNEI. The CDR3 runs to 11 residues.

This chain links TRBV29-1 with TRBJ1-1; D gene uncertain. V lost 7 bases, J lost 0 bases, and 6 bases lay in between. Germline V gene sequence: CDR1 SQVTM, CDR2 ANQGSEA. The CDR3 has 11 amino acids. The CDR3 DNA sequence: TGCAGCGGAACCATGAACACTGAAGCTTTCTTT. Its translation: CSGTMNTEAFF.

The V call is TRBV28, the J call TRBJ1-1; tentative D call: TRBD1 (5 bases). Trimming left V 1 base short and J 1 base short, with 19 bases between. This CDR3 has 18 amino acids. CDR1 is MDHEN and CDR2 is SYDVKM in the germline V gene. As DNA, the CDR3 is TGTGCCAGCAGTTTATCGATCAGGGTAGGCGGGTGGAACACTGAAGCTTTCTTT. Translating it yields CASSLSIRVGGWNTEAFF.

The chain has TRBV5-1 and TRBJ1-2; D call uncertain. The CDR3 is made up of 15 amino acids. The germline V gene encodes CDR1 SGHRS and CDR2 YFSETQ. Trimming stripped 0 bases from V and 3 bases from J, with 12 bases between. In nucleotides, the CDR3 is TGCGCCAGCAGCTTGGACGGCAGGAAGGACTATGGCTACACCTTC. Its protein product is CASSLDGRKDYGYTF.

J is TRBJ1-5 and V is TRBV28; TRBD1 is a possible D gene (6 bases). The V gene lost 6 bases and the J gene lost 3 bases, with 12 bases spanning the gap. Per germline, CDR1 MDHEN and CDR2 SYDVKM. This CDR3 comprises 14 residues. The CDR3 DNA follows: TGTGCCAGCAGCCCCCGGACAGACAATCAGCCCCAGCATTTT. This sequence encodes CASSPRTDNQPQHF. Combining the CDR3 with reference TRBV28 and TRBJ1-5 gives the whole variable domain DVKVTQSSRYLVKRTGEKVFLECVQDMDHENMFWYRQDPGLGLRLIYFSYDVKMKEKGDIPEGYSVSREKKERFSLILESASTNQTSMYLCASSPRTDNQPQHFGDGTRLSIL.

The chain has TRBV28 and TRBJ2-7; 8 bases fit TRBD1. CDR1 and CDR2 (germline): MDHEN, SYDVKM. There are 15 residues in the CDR3. V was clipped by 5 bases and J by 4 bases; unmatched bases: 10. The CDR3 here is CASSPAGTGAYEQYF. CDR3 coding DNA: TGTGCCAGCAGTCCTGCCGGGACAGGTGCTTACGAGCAGTACTTC.

The chain links TRBV30 to TRBJ1-4; no firm D call. V lost 5 bases and J lost 5, with 6 bases in between. The CDR3 sequence is 11 residues long. Germline V gene lookup returns CDR1 GTSNPN and CDR2 SVGIG (reference sequence). This CDR3 is CAWFYNEKLFF. CDR3 coding DNA: TGTGCCTGGTTTTACAATGAAAAACTGTTTTTT.